This is a list of T cell receptor beta chains from one sample in a study of cytomegalovirus exposure and HLA in healthy donors. The data were produced by immunoSEQ multiplex PCR, yet TCRdb's version contains in-frame clones alone and is incomplete. The sample has about 170,000 clones, about three quarters seen once; the top ten hold less than 0.9%. The sample taken for sequencing was PBMCs. These receptors were obtained from a female donor in good health and CMV-seronegative. The CDR3 runs from the conserved cysteine through the conserved F or W. A D gene is named only where the DNA matches it firmly. Clone size is not always given. Where it is, it says once, few, many or a class for expanded clones.

d_gene	j_gene	v_gene	abundance	CDR3nt	CDR3aa
-	TRBJ2-5	TRBV5-4	-	TGTGCCAGCAGCGGGGGCGACAAGTCGACCCAGTACTTC	CASSGGDKSTQYF
-	TRBJ1-5	TRBV2	-	TGTGCCAGCAGAAGGGGTCAGCCCCAGCATTTT	CASRRGQPQHF
TRBD2	TRBJ2-5	TRBV10-3	-	TGTGCCATCAGTGAGATTACTAGCGGGGGGTCCCTACAAGAGACCCAGTACTTC	CAISEITSGGSLQETQYF
-	TRBJ2-3	TRBV6-6	-	TGTGCCAGCAGTTACTCGGTGATGGGCGCAGATACGCAGTATTTT	CASSYSVMGADTQYF
TRBD1	TRBJ2-2	TRBV9	-	TGTGCCAGCAGCGTAGGAGGATCGGGGACAGGGTACACCGGGGAGCTGTTTTTT	CASSVGGSGTGYTGELFF
-	TRBJ1-2	TRBV9	once	TGTGCCAGCAGCGTAAACGGGGGTCGTAGGGGCTACACCTTC	CASSVNGGRRGYTF
TRBD1	TRBJ1-1	TRBV9	once	TGTGCCAGCAGCGTAGTCGAGACAGGGGGCGTGAACACTGAAGCTTTCTTT	CASSVVETGGVNTEAFF
TRBD1	TRBJ1-1	TRBV28	few	TGTGCCAGCAGATCCAACAGGGGGCGCGTCACTGAAGCTTTCTTT	CASRSNRGRVTEAFF
-	TRBJ1-5	TRBV19	-	TGTGCCAGTTCAGGTCCCTTGAGCAATCAGCCCCAGCATTTT	CASSGPLSNQPQHF
-	TRBJ2-2	TRBV18	once	TGTGCCAGCTCACCAGGCCAGGGTATCACCGGGGAGCTGTTTTTT	CASSPGQGITGELFF
TRBD2	TRBJ2-3	TRBV18	-	TGTGCCAGCTCACCAGGGACTACCACAGATACGCAGTATTTT	CASSPGTTTDTQYF
TRBD1	TRBJ2-7	TRBV7-6	few	TGTGCCAGCAGCCACGACAGGGTAGCCGAGCAGTACTTC	CASSHDRVAEQYF
TRBD2	TRBJ2-7	TRBV5-1	once	TGCGCCAGCAGCTTGGGAGGGACTAGCGTCTACGAGCAGTACTTC	CASSLGGTSVYEQYF